The 16 T cell receptor beta chains listed next were all sequenced from one sample in a study of neurological immune-mediated disorders. Time point indicated: longitudinal time-point 2. TCRdb passed the 5' RACE reads through MiXCR, listing each CDR3 protein once. The sample includes about 90,000 distinct CDR3 sequences, roughly an eighth seen only once; the top ten take under 6%. The sequencing sample was made of PBMCs. The receptors were sampled from a female donor with HTLV-1-associated myelopathy (HAM/TSP).

This clonotype has a handful of counts. The rearrangement uses TRBV5-1 and TRBJ2-2; D is possibly TRBD1 (5 bases). Per the germline V gene, CDR1 is SGHRS and CDR2 is YFSETQ. V was shortened by 5 bases and J by 5 bases, with 16 bases between the two germline ends. The CDR3 covers 15 residues. The CDR3: CASSLSRGQTGELFF. CDR3 nucleotides: TGCGCCAGCAGTCTGTCAAGGGGCCAAACCGGGGAGCTGTTTTTT.

This clonotype was counted ten times or more. CDR3 bases: TGTGCCAGCAGTTACTCGGCGACTAGCCGGGATACGCAGTATTTT. Its protein is CASSYSATSRDTQYF. The rearrangement joins TRBV6-5 to TRBJ2-3; 7 bases align to TRBD2. The CDR3 loop spans 15 amino acids. Per germline, CDR1 MNHEY and CDR2 SVGAGI. The J segment lost 6 bases and the V segment lost 0 bases, leaving 6 bases of the junction unmatched.

This clonotype is judged medium-sized (0.01 to 0.1%). The V gene is TRBV20-1, the J gene TRBJ2-7; 9 bases align to TRBD2. V gave up 6 bases and J gave up 2 bases; unmatched junction bases: 11. This CDR3 comprises 15 residues. The V gene's germline CDR1 is DFQATT and CDR2 SNEGSKA (reference sequence). The CDR3 DNA reads TGCAGTGCCAACTCTCTGGGACTAGCCACCTACGAGCAGTACTTC. It encodes CSANSLGLATYEQYF.

There are many counts of this clonotype. The rearrangement joins TRBV9 to TRBJ2-7; D not resolved. CDR1 and CDR2 (germline): SGDLS, YYNGEE. This CDR3 has 13 residues. V lost 3 bases and J 5 bases, leaving 12 bases between the germline ends. In nucleotides, the CDR3 is TGTGCCAGCAGCGATCACCCTTCGGACGAGCAGTACTTC. This translates into CASSDHPSDEQYF. The full variable domain, with the rest looked up from reference TRBV9 and TRBJ2-7, is DSGVTQTPKHLITATGQRVTLRCSPRSGDLSVYWYQQSLDQGLQFLIQYYNGEERAKGNILERFSAQQFPDLHSELNLSSLELGDSALYFCASSDHPSDEQYFGPGTRLTVT.

The table lists this clonotype with many counts. The chain has TRBV20-1 and TRBJ2-1, with 10 bases matching TRBD2. The CDR3 has 15 amino acids. J was trimmed by 6 bases and V by 1 base; bases with no gene match: 6. Germline loops: CDR1 DFQATT, CDR2 SNEGSKA (reference sequence). The CDR3 spells CSARVLAGDPNEQFF. The CDR3 coding sequence is TGCAGTGCTAGAGTGCTAGCGGGGGACCCCAATGAGCAGTTCTTC.

This clonotype was found many times. This sequence joins TRBV11-2 and TRBJ2-6; D possibly matches TRBD1 or TRBD2 (5 bases each). The CDR3 covers 16 residues. Germline values: CDR1 SGHAT, CDR2 FQNNGV. V lost 0 bases to trimming and J lost 1 base, with 7 bases between them. The CDR3 spells CASSLEGVSGANVLTF. CDR3 sequence (DNA): TGTGCCAGCAGCTTAGAGGGGGTGTCTGGGGCCAACGTCCTGACTTTC.

In the case of this clonotype: Sequence at one end of the junction differs from germline and may be a read error. J is TRBJ2-7 and V is TRBV10-3, with D possibly being TRBD2 (5 bases). Germline values: CDR1 ENHRY, CDR2 SYGVKD. This CDR3 comprises 13 residues. CDR3 residues: CAISESGYYEKYF. CDR3 DNA sequence: TGTGCCATCAGTGAGAGCGGCTACTACGAGAAGTACTTC.

The genes are TRBV18 and TRBJ2-4, with 9 bases matching TRBD2. Per the germline V gene, CDR1 is KGHSH and CDR2 is LQKENI. The junction had 6 bases not matched to a gene; V was cut back by 3 bases and J by 6 bases. This CDR3 comprises 15 residues. CDR3 loop: CASSPSGGEGNIQYF. DNA of the CDR3: TGTGCCAGCTCACCTAGCGGGGGAGAAGGAAACATTCAGTACTTC.

This clonotype has a count of ten or more. The chain recombines TRBV20-1 with TRBJ2-7, with 7 bases matching TRBD2. Germline V gene lookup returns CDR1 DFQATT and CDR2 SNEGSKA (reference sequence). V lost 2 bases to trimming and J lost 4 bases; unmatched junction nucleotides: 8. CDR3 length equals 14 residues. The CDR3 region is CSARRRGNYYEQYF. CDR3 sequence (DNA): TGCAGTGCTAGAAGGCGGGGGAACTATTACGAGCAGTACTTC.

This clonotype was seen many times. The CDR3 here is CASSFSLGTDTQYF. The CDR3 nucleotides read TGTGCCAGCAGCTTTTCTCTGGGGACAGATACGCAGTATTTT. The V and J genes are TRBV7-9 and TRBJ2-3, with D uncertain. V lost 3 bases and J lost 3, with 10 bases in between. The germline V gene has CDR1 SEHNR and CDR2 FQNEAQ (reference sequence). CDR3 length: 14 amino acids.

This clonotype was observed at least ten times. This rearrangement joins TRBV20-1 to TRBJ1-6; the D gene is possibly TRBD1 (6 bases). This CDR3 is 14 amino acids long. Germline loops: CDR1 DFQATT, CDR2 SNEGSKA (reference sequence). V lost 0 bases and J 10 bases, leaving 13 bases between the germline ends. CDR3 in DNA: TGCAGTGCTAGAGATTCCAGGGGCCAGTCACCCCTCCACTTT. Protein sequence: CSARDSRGQSPLHF.

Ten or more counts support this clonotype. The chain carries TRBV28 and TRBJ2-7, with D hard to call. The CDR3 spans 15 residues. V shed 2 bases and J shed 1 base, with 12 bases lying between them. CDR1 is MDHEN and CDR2 is SYDVKM in the germline V gene. The CDR3 nucleotides read TGTGCCAGCAGTTTAATCCGGAGTGTTTCCTACGAGCAGTACTTC. Its protein is CASSLIRSVSYEQYF.

This clonotype was counted at least ten times. The rearrangement links TRBV20-1 to TRBJ2-5, with D possibly being TRBD2 (7 bases). Trimming took off 2 bases at V and 0 bases at J, with 13 bases between the two ends. Germline V gives CDR1 DFQATT, CDR2 SNEGSKA (reference sequence). The CDR3 has 15 amino acids. CDR3 region: CSARRGASYQETQYF. CDR3 bases: TGCAGTGCTAGACGGGGGGCGTCGTACCAAGAGACCCAGTACTTC.

This clonotype has a count of ten or more. The J gene is TRBJ2-2, the V gene TRBV2; maybe TRBD1 (6 bases). Germline assignment: CDR1 SNHLY and CDR2 FYNNEI. Trimming stripped 5 bases from V and 2 bases from J, with 15 bases between. The CDR3 totals 16 residues. The CDR3 nucleotides are TGTGCCAGCAGTATCCTGACAGGTCGTAACACCGGGGAGCTGTTTTTT. Protein sequence: CASSILTGRNTGELFF. The complete variable domain, with remaining parts taken from reference TRBV2 and TRBJ2-2, reads EPEVTQTPSHQVTQMGQEVILRCVPISNHLYFYWYRQILGQKVEFLVSFYNNEISEKSEIFDDQFSVERPDGSNFTLKIRSTKLEDSAMYFCASSILTGRNTGELFFGEGSRLTVL.

This clonotype was detected a few times. J is TRBJ2-6 and V is TRBV11-2; the D gene is possibly TRBD1 (6 bases). V was shortened by 5 bases and J by 3 bases, with 11 bases between the two germline ends. Germline assignment: CDR1 SGHAT and CDR2 FQNNGV. This CDR3 is built from 15 residues. The CDR3, as DNA: TGTGCCAGCAGCCGGAAGGGGGATGGGGCCAACGTCCTGACTTTC. Its protein is CASSRKGDGANVLTF.

This clonotype was seen many times. The chain combines TRBV7-3 with TRBJ2-1, with a tentative D call TRBD2 (6 bases). This CDR3 is 15 amino acids long. V was cut by 3 bases and J by 3 bases, with 12 bases left in between. Germline CDR1 reads SGHTA; CDR2 reads FQGTGA. In nucleotides, the CDR3 is TGTGCCAGCAGCTTGACCGGGGGTAACTACAATGAGCAGTTCTTC. Its translation is CASSLTGGNYNEQFF.